Sequencing of this T cell receptor beta chain was carried out in a study of cytomegalovirus exposure and HLA in healthy donors. Findings and limits, study-wide: Later analysis showed TCR association rates varying by HLA locus, highest for DRB1 and lowest for HLA-C.

With 2 bases clipped from V and 5 bases from J, the junction kept 1 base outside the gene matches. The germline V gene encodes CDR1 SGHRS and CDR2 YFSETQ. The CDR3 sequence is 13 residues long. PCR involved 60 Vbeta and 13 Jbeta primers. Assay used: immunoSEQ multiplex PCR; TCRdb lists only in-frame clones, some missing. The sample yields around 75,000 clones, of which the top ten take up 12% to 15%. As to this clone: Its antigen is undetermined.

Input material: PBMCs. The receptor comes from a man aged 45-60 years in good health and CMV-seropositive. This chain links TRBV5-1 with TRBJ2-7; the match to TRBD1 covers 10 bases. In DNA, the CDR3 is TGCGCCAGCAGCTTAGGACAGGGGGACGAGCAGTACGTC. Amino acids: CASSLGQGDEQYV.